This TCR beta chain originates from a study of CD8 T cells in ankylosing spondylitis. With molecular barcodes, quantitative 5'-RACE was used to make the TCR beta libraries. TCRdb reprocessed the 5' RACE reads via MiXCR and lists one record per CDR3 protein. The data hold 130,000 or so distinct CDR3 sequences, with roughly 18% observed a single time. Findings of the study overall: Significant enrichment of disease-linked clones was reported in matched ankylosing spondylitis synovial fluid. There were earlier reports of some motif variants in reactive arthritis synovial fluid and blood. A TCR beta motif of several highly homologous variants seemed to mark ankylosing spondylitis blood.

The germline V gene encodes CDR1 SGHVS and CDR2 FNYEAQ. With V trimmed by 6 bases and J by 5 bases, 6 bases remained unmatched. The CDR3 sequence is 15 residues long. Points on this clonotype: The antigen is not known.

The chain uses TRBV7-6 and TRBJ2-3; 12 bases map to TRBD2. The sequence was collected from a male donor with ankylosing spondylitis. The sequenced sample consisted of blood, either unsorted or a sorted T cell fraction (not recorded which). This CDR3 is CASRPAGLAGDTQYF. DNA for the CDR3: TGTGCCAGCAGACCGGCGGGACTAGCGGGAGATACGCAGTATTTT.